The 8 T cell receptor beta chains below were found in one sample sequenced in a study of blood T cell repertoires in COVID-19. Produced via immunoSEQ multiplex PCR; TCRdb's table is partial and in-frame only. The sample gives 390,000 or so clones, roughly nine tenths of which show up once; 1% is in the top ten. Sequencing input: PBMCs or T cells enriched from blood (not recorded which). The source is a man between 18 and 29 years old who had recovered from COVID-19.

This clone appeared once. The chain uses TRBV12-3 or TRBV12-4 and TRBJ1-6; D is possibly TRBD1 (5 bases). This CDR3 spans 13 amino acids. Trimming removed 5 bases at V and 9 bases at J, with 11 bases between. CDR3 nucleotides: TGTGCCAGCAGTCCCCGGGGGAGTTCACCCCTCCACTTT. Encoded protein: CASSPRGSSPLHF.

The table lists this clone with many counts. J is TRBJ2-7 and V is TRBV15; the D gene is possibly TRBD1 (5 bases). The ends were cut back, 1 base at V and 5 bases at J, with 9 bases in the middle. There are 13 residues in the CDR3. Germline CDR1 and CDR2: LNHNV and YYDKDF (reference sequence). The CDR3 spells CATSRAGIDEQYF. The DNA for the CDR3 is TGTGCCACCAGCAGAGCAGGGATCGACGAGCAGTACTTC.

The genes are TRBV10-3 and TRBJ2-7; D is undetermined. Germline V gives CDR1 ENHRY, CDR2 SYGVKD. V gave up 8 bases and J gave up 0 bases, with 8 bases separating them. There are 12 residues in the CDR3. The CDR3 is CAIGPSSYEQYF. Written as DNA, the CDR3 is TGTGCCATCGGGCCCAGCTCCTACGAGCAGTACTTC.

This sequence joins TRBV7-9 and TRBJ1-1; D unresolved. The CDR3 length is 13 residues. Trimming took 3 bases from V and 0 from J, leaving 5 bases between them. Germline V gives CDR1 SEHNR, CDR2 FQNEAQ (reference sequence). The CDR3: CASSFNMNTEAFF. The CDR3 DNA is TGTGCCAGCAGCTTTAACATGAACACTGAAGCTTTCTTT.

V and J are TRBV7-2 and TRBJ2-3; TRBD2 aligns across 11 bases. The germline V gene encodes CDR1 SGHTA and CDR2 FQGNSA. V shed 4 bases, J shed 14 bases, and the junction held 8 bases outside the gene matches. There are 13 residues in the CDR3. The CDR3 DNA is TGTGCCAGCAGCTCCGGGACTAGCGGTAGGGGGTATTTT. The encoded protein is CASSSGTSGRGYF.

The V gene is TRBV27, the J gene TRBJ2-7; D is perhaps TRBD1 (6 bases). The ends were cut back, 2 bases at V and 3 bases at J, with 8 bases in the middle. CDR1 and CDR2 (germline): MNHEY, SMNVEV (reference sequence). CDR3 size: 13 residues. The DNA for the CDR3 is TGTGCCAGCAGTTTACGGACAGACTACGAGCAGTACTTC. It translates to CASSLRTDYEQYF.

The CDR3 DNA is TGTGCCAGCAGCGGAGGGATTTTGAACACCGGGGAGCTGTTTTTT. This translates into CASSGGILNTGELFF. The chain combines TRBV7-6 with TRBJ2-2, with D perhaps TRBD2 (6 bases). Germline CDR1 SGHVS, CDR2 FNYEAQ. Trimming pared 5 bases from V and 1 base from J, leaving 11 bases between. The CDR3 runs 15 residues.

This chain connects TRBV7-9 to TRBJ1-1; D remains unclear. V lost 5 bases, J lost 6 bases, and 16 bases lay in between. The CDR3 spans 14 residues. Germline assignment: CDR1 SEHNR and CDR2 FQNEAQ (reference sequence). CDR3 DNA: TGTGCCAGCAGCGCACCGGGTCAGCGCTCTGAAGCTTTCTTT. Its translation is CASSAPGQRSEAFF.